This T cell receptor (beta chain) was found in a study of T cell responses to AZD1222 COVID-19 vaccine. About the research overall: Second doses at about 4 or about 12 weeks were pooled.

Overall study findings and caveats: Regions 160-218 and 743-854 dominated among vaccine-associated CD4 TCRs spanning spike. Donors, mostly white British, included more females; clonal diversity was possibly underestimated. Reports say nearly half of spike-specific TCRs go after unmutated variant regions.

The CDR3 covers 15 residues. Per germline, CDR1 LNHDA and CDR2 SQIVND (reference sequence). Trimming removed 5 bases at V and 0 bases at J, with 13 bases between. Comment on this clone: What it binds is unknown.

This table comes from immunoSEQ multiplex PCR, and its TCRdb copy is limited to in-frame clones, with some not included. The profile covers about 100,000 clones, with 85% to 90% appearing a single time and around 15% taken by the ten largest. The rearrangement uses TRBV19 and TRBJ1-2; D possibly corresponds to TRBD1 (5 bases). This sample comprised peripheral blood, obtained on day 0 of AZD1222 vaccination. The clonotype was recovered from an adult in good health. This chain's CDR3 is CASSWGRQANYGYTF. The DNA for the CDR3 is TGTGCCAGTAGTTGGGGACGGCAAGCTAACTATGGCTACACCTTC.